The 21 T cell receptor beta chains reported below all come from one sample, sequenced in a study of cytomegalovirus exposure and HLA in healthy donors (dated by TCRdb to the late 2010s). The library was obtained by the immunoSEQ multiplex PCR assay. A mixture of 60 forward primers for TCR Vbeta segments and 13 reverse primers for TCR Jbeta segments was used in the multiplex PCR. Imported from immuneACCESS, the table was reduced by TCRdb to in-frame sequences with V and J called. These copies leave out some clones; in studies compared against another copy, an unresolved V gene accounts for under half, and the cause of the remainder is not known. Present in this sample are over 150,000 clones, approximately 80% of which were seen just once. The ten largest clones represent roughly 5.5% of the sample. The specimen was PBMCs. The source is a woman between 35 and 50 years old in good health and CMV-seropositive.

J is TRBJ2-1 and V is TRBV2; D may be TRBD1 (6 bases). This CDR3 has 15 amino acids. The germline gives CDR1 SNHLY, CDR2 FYNNEI. With 6 bases removed from V and 1 base from J, the gap between germline ends came to 13 bases. CDR3: CASSIGQPSYNEQFF. DNA of the CDR3: TGTGCCAGCAGCATAGGACAGCCGTCCTACAATGAGCAGTTCTTC.

The gene calls are TRBV7-2 and TRBJ2-7; 9 nucleotides line up with TRBD2. J was trimmed by 9 bases and V by 3 bases; bases with no gene match: 12. Germline CDR1 and CDR2: SGHTA and FQGNSA. The length of the CDR3 is 15 residues. This CDR3 reads CASSFGGTSSGRQYF. CDR3 sequence (DNA): TGTGCCAGCAGCTTCGGTGGGACTAGCTCAGGACGGCAGTACTTC.

This chain links TRBV28 with TRBJ2-7; TRBD2 is a possible D gene (6 bases). Between the trimmed V and J ends, which lost 1 base and 5 bases, there was a span of 12 bases. The germline gives CDR1 MDHEN, CDR2 SYDVKM. The CDR3 contains 14 residues. In DNA form, the CDR3 reads TGTGCCAGCAGTTTATTATCGGAGGGGAACGAGCAGTACTTC. It translates to CASSLLSEGNEQYF.

This clone was seen once. This chain uses TRBV5-5 with TRBJ2-7; no clear D gene. This CDR3 region has 11 residues. V lost 0 bases to trimming and J lost 6 bases, with 4 bases between them. From germline, CDR1 is SGHKS and CDR2 YYEKEE (reference sequence). As DNA, the CDR3 is TGTGCCAGCAGCTTGGGGGCCGAGCAGTACTTC. Translating it yields CASSLGAEQYF.

This sequence joins TRBV18 and TRBJ2-3; TRBD2 agrees at 8 bases. V lost 3 bases, J lost 7 bases, and 12 bases stayed unmatched. The CDR3 is 16 residues long. Per germline, CDR1 KGHSH and CDR2 LQKENI. The CDR3 loop reads CASSPLTSELQYTQYF. CDR3 DNA sequence: TGTGCCAGCTCACCGCTGACTAGCGAACTACAATATACGCAGTATTTT. Using reference TRBV18 and TRBJ2-3 for the parts outside the CDR3, the full variable domain is NAGVMQNPRHLVRRRGQEARLRCSPMKGHSHVYWYRQLPEEGLKFMVYLQKENIIDESGMPKERFSAEFPKEGPSILRIQQVVRGDSAAYFCASSPLTSELQYTQYFGPGTRLTVL.

This clone is a singleton in its sample. The rearrangement joins TRBV19 to TRBJ2-5; TRBD1 might be the D (5 bases). V dropped 1 base and J dropped 3 bases, with 9 bases sitting between them. This CDR3 contains 14 residues. Germline V gives CDR1 LNHDA, CDR2 SQIVND (reference sequence). The DNA of the CDR3 is TGTGCCAGTAGTATAGTTTCAGGGAAAGAGACCCAGTACTTC. This encodes CASSIVSGKETQYF. The entire variable domain, with the rest obtained from reference TRBV19 and TRBJ2-5, is as follows: DGGITQSPKYLFRKEGQNVTLSCEQNLNHDAMYWYRQDPGQGLRLIYYSQIVNDFQKGDIAEGYSVSREKKESFPLTVTSAQKNPTAFYLCASSIVSGKETQYFGPGTRLLVL.

This clone came up once. CDR3 sequence: CASGRTGMGGYTF. The CDR3 bases are TGTGCCAGCGGCAGGACAGGAATGGGGGGCTACACCTTC. V usage is TRBV5-8 and J usage is TRBJ1-2; TRBD1 aligns across 7 bases. In germline, CDR1 is SGHTS, CDR2 YDEGEE. Trimming removed 7 bases from V and 8 bases from J; junction bases left unmatched: 11. The CDR3 sequence is 13 residues long.

The chain recombines TRBV6-5 with TRBJ2-2; TRBD2 agrees at 7 bases. Germline values: CDR1 MNHEY, CDR2 SVGAGI. V shed 7 bases, J shed 2 bases, and the junction held 1 base outside the gene matches. This CDR3 contains 13 residues. CDR3 nucleotides: TGTGCCAGCAAAGCGGGAAACACCGGGGAGCTGTTTTTT. Translating gives CASKAGNTGELFF.

The J gene is TRBJ2-7, the V gene TRBV7-8, with D perhaps matching TRBD1 (7 bases). The germline CDR1 and CDR2 sequences are SGHVS and FQNEAQ. The ends were cut back, 2 bases at V and 6 bases at J, with 11 bases in the middle. The CDR3 has 13 residues. The CDR3, as DNA: TGTGCCAGCAGCTTAAGGAGGGGGCTCGAGCAGTACTTC. It specifies CASSLRRGLEQYF.

The rearrangement uses TRBV2 and TRBJ2-1; 10 bases map to TRBD2. Germline V gene lookup returns CDR1 SNHLY and CDR2 FYNNEI. This CDR3 has 18 amino acids. The junction had 23 bases not matched to a gene; V was cut back by 9 bases and J by 9 bases. CDR3 bases: TGTGCCAGTAAAAGGAGGGGTCTAGCGGGAGCCCCCTGGGGTGAGCAGTTCTTC. This translates into CASKRRGLAGAPWGEQFF.

The chain carries TRBV2 and TRBJ2-6; D not certain. V lost 5 bases to trimming and J lost 0 bases, with 5 bases between them. Germline V gene lookup returns CDR1 SNHLY and CDR2 FYNNEI. This CDR3 spans 14 amino acids. Written as DNA, the CDR3 is TGTGCCAGCAGTCCCTACTCTGGGGCCAACGTCCTGACTTTC. Translating it yields CASSPYSGANVLTF.

This clone was counted only a few times. This chain uses TRBV7-6 with TRBJ2-7, with 10 bases fitting TRBD1. There are 14 residues in the CDR3. Trimming took 5 bases from V and 6 from J; bases not matched to a gene: 7. CDR1 and CDR2 from the germline V gene are SGHVS and FNYEAQ. The CDR3 sequence: CASSPRQGASEQYF. In DNA form, the CDR3 reads TGTGCCAGCAGCCCAAGACAGGGGGCAAGCGAGCAGTACTTC.

The rearrangement links TRBV14 to TRBJ1-1; D might be TRBD1 (6 bases). The germline V gene encodes CDR1 SGHDN and CDR2 FVKESK. This CDR3 contains 15 residues. V shed 5 bases and J shed 3 bases, with 16 bases lying between them. The DNA of the CDR3 is TGTGCCAGCAGCTACAGGGCCCATAGGGACACTGAAGCTTTCTTT. Its protein product is CASSYRAHRDTEAFF.

The J gene is TRBJ1-5, the V gene TRBV6-6, with 8 bases aligning to TRBD1. This CDR3 region has 16 residues. Germline values: CDR1 MNHNY, CDR2 SVGAGI (reference sequence). The V and J ends lost 7 bases and 5 bases, in that order; junction bases with no gene match: 13. DNA of the CDR3: TGTGCCAGCACCGACCGCGGACAGGGTCGCCATCAGCCCCAGCATTTT. Amino acids: CASTDRGQGRHQPQHF.

The rearrangement joins TRBV27 to TRBJ1-2; the D gene is possibly TRBD1 (5 bases). Germline assignment: CDR1 MNHEY and CDR2 SMNVEV (reference sequence). The CDR3 runs to 17 residues. V shed 4 bases and J shed 0 bases, with 18 bases lying between them. Here the CDR3 DNA reads TGTGCCAGCAGTTCTTGGGGAGGGGCCAGCTCTAACTATGGCTACACCTTC. Translated, it gives CASSSWGGASSNYGYTF.

This clone occurred a few times. The V gene is TRBV7-3, the J gene TRBJ2-1; a possible D gene is TRBD1 (5 bases). Germline V gene sequence: CDR1 SGHTA, CDR2 FQGTGA. This CDR3 contains 13 residues. The V end was cut by 5 bases, the J end by 4 bases, with 9 bases between. The CDR3 is CASSTTDYNEQFF. Here the CDR3 DNA reads TGTGCCAGCAGCACGACAGATTACAATGAGCAGTTCTTC.

The chain joins TRBV5-1 to TRBJ1-2, with 8 bases that match TRBD1. There are 14 residues in the CDR3. The ends lost 4 bases at V and 4 bases at J; junction bases unmatched: 6. Germline V lookup: CDR1 SGHRS, CDR2 YFSETQ. The DNA of the CDR3 is TGCGCCAGCAGCCCCGGAGACAGGGGCTATGGCTACACCTTC. Encoded protein: CASSPGDRGYGYTF. The whole variable domain, filled in from reference TRBV5-1 and TRBJ1-2, reads KAGVTQTPRYLIKTRGQQVTLSCSPISGHRSVSWYQQTPGQGLQFLFEYFSETQRNKGNFPGRFSGRQFSNSRSEMNVSTLELGDSALYLCASSPGDRGYGYTFGSGTRLTVV.

V and J are TRBV5-4 and TRBJ2-5; possible D gene TRBD2, 6 bases. CDR1 and CDR2 (germline): SGHNT, YYREEE (reference sequence). Trimming stripped 1 base from V and 5 bases from J, with 15 bases between. The CDR3 is 15 residues long. CDR3 region: CASSLLGSGGETQYF. The DNA of the CDR3 is TGTGCCAGCAGCTTGTTAGGGTCAGGAGGGGAGACCCAGTACTTC.

As DNA, the CDR3 is TGTGCCATCAGTCGACACGGCCAGGGGGACACTGAAGCTTTCTTT. Translation gives CAISRHGQGDTEAFF. The chain links TRBV10-3 to TRBJ1-1, with 7 bases lining up with TRBD1. The length of the CDR3 is 15 residues. Looked up from germline, CDR1 is ENHRY and CDR2 is SYGVKD. Unmatched junction bases numbered 9, after V lost 5 bases and J lost 3 bases.

The rearrangement links TRBV25-1 to TRBJ2-5; TRBD2 agrees at 9 bases. The germline V gene has CDR1 MGHDK and CDR2 SYGVNS. J was trimmed by 3 bases and V by 1 base; bases with no gene match: 6. This CDR3 contains 16 residues. The CDR3 sequence: CASSEFGSGRKETQYF. CDR3 sequence (DNA): TGTGCCAGCAGTGAATTTGGTAGCGGGAGAAAAGAGACCCAGTACTTC.

This clone has just one count. The chain joins TRBV27 to TRBJ2-3, with D maybe TRBD2 (7 bases). CDR3 size: 15 residues. V was clipped by 3 bases and J by 1 base, with 11 bases between them. Germline CDR1 is MNHEY and CDR2 is SMNVEV (reference sequence). The DNA of the CDR3 is TGTGCCAGCAGTTTTGACGGGGGGCGCACAGATACGCAGTATTTT. It is translated as CASSFDGGRTDTQYF.